This T cell receptor (beta chain) is from a study of blood T cell repertoires in COVID-19. In the study overall: Some COVID-19 samples were acute and others convalescent; all came from the United States, Italy and Spain. The analysed material was cDNA or gDNA that came from T cells, B-cell-depleted T cells, or PBMCs.

Seattle enrolled patients during active infection and tracked them longitudinally. This CDR3 region has 15 residues. Germline V gene lookup returns CDR1 LNHDA and CDR2 SQIVND (reference sequence). V was clipped by 1 base and J by 7 bases, with 13 bases between them. Authors' processing steps: Scientists estimated how many nucleated cells there were by amplifying reference gene primers. Generated by immunoSEQ multiplex PCR, the TCRdb table keeps only in-frame clones and is missing some. The V and J calls and clone size were taken over from that table, and D and trimming were inferred from the DNA. The data contain 330,000 or so clones, more than 70% of them singletons.

Sequencing input: peripheral blood. The chain uses TRBV19 and TRBJ2-2, with D possibly being TRBD2 (5 bases). The origin of this receptor is a woman aged 55-75 years with COVID-19, enrolled during active disease. The CDR3 loop is CASSIAPGRGGELFF. DNA of the CDR3: TGTGCCAGTAGTATAGCCCCCGGACGGGGCGGGGAGCTGTTTTTT.